Given below is one TCR beta chain in context. This clone appeared a single time. Its target antigen remains unknown. Base qualities are not at hand, and no much larger clone is one base apart. These data belong to a study of blood T cell repertoires in COVID-19 (dated by TCRdb to 2018 to 2020). With respect to the entire study: The collaborator samples originated in the United States, Italy and Spain and spanned the acute and convalescent phases of COVID-19. The prospective study material was composed of cDNA or gDNA derived from T cells, B-cell-depleted T cells, or PBMCs. Subjects who had been exposed to COVID-19, were actively infected with it, or had recovered from it provided the deeply sampled blood TCRbeta repertoires that made up the dataset. A freely available public database, intended as a resource for researchers studying the immune response to SARS-CoV-2, is where the repertoires were released. The samples were drawn from the first 160 participants of the ongoing ImmuneRACE study and from about 1,200 subjects provided by 6 global collaborators. Nearly every sample came with metadata listing a de-identified subject ID, COVID-19 status, age in years and sex. Where available, HLA class I and class II types were obtained from metadata supplied by the sample provider rather than from assay-based typing. Here is what the overall study found, with its caveats: How much clinical and demographic metadata was included differed by source and by participant, and the metadata was provided uncurated.

The immunoSEQ Assay, a bias-controlled multiplex PCR, was used to amplify TCRbeta CDR3 regions from genomic DNA. From the authors' description of their analysis: Nucleated cell counts per sample were estimated from amplification of reference gene primers within the assay. Sequence reads were collapsed and filtered to measure the absolute abundance of every unique TCRbeta CDR3 rearrangement. Productive Simpson clonality was computed per sample as the square root of Simpson's diversity index over productive rearrangements. Drawn from immuneACCESS, this table holds only the in-frame rearrangements with V and J called that TCRdb kept. Clones are partly lost; checked studies trace under half to an unresolved V gene and leave the rest unexplained. That table supplies the V and J calls and clone size; D and trimming were determined from the DNA. In this sample the table shows about 300,000 clones, around nine tenths of which occur a single time. Together, the top ten hold 5.5% to 7% of the sample.

Enrolling through a virtual design, the prospective study's participants ranged in age from roughly 18 to 89 years and lived across roughly 24 United States geographic areas. Cohort assignment in the prospective study relied on participant-reported clinical history from a screening survey and a study questionnaire. Recovered participants in ImmuneRACE Cohort 3 were defined as having two consecutive negative NP/OP PCR tests, clearance from a healthcare professional, or resolution of symptoms. In the prospective study, mobile phlebotomists collected whole blood, serum and a nasopharyngeal or oropharyngeal swab from each participant. Over a roughly two-month period, participants in the prospective study had the option of providing additional blood draws and questionnaires. Before DNA extraction, prospective study blood samples were shipped either frozen or at room temperature. The sequenced sample consisted of PBMCs or T cells enriched from blood (not recorded which). The sequence derives from a woman aged 30 to 39 who had recovered from COVID-19.

The bases read TGTGCCAGCTCACCAGTCAGGGGGCGTCCTAGCTCTGGGGCCAACGTCCTGACTTTC. Its protein reads: CASSPVRGRPSSGANVLTF. The V gene is TRBV18 and the J gene is TRBJ2-6; 8 nucleotides in the junction match TRBD1. CDR1 KGHSH and CDR2 LQKENI were looked up in the germline V gene. Trimming takes 2 bases off V and 0 bases off J; junction bases not matched to a gene: 9. The cysteine opens and the phenylalanine closes a CDR3 of 19 amino acids. The CDR3 DNA has 57 bases and is translated from base 1.